Shown below are 11 T cell receptor beta chains from a single sample sequenced in a study of memory CD4+ T cells and cytomegalovirus serostatus. Here immunoSEQ multiplex PCR was the method, and the copy in TCRdb shows in-frame clones only, minus some. The table has 60,000 to 75,000 clones, 60% to 85% seen once. The sort gate was single viable CD3+CD4+CD8-CD45RO+ cells for memory CD4+ T cells. The sample comprised memory CD4+ T cells from blood. These receptors were collected from an adult in good health and CMV-seronegative. Some clones in this sample may be carry-over from other donors' samples.

The V gene is TRBV21-1, the J gene TRBJ1-3. TRBV21-1 is a pseudogene segment. This CDR3 spans 20 amino acids. CDR3 nucleotides: TGTGCCAGCAGCAAACACAGGGAGGTCCCCCCTGGGCTCTCTGGAAACACCATATATTTT. Protein product: CASSKHREVPPGLSGNTIYF.

V gene TRBV4-3 combines with J gene TRBJ1-6; D is uncertain. This CDR3 region has 15 residues. With 3 bases removed from V and 7 bases from J, the gap between germline ends came to 13 bases. The germline CDR1 and CDR2 sequences are LGHNA and YSLEER. The CDR3 DNA is TGCGCCAGCAGCCAGCTCGGGAATCCCAATTCACCCCTCCACTTT. Its protein is CASSQLGNPNSPLHF.

This chain joins TRBV7-5 and TRBJ1-2. TRBV7-5 counts as a pseudogene. The CDR3 totals 13 residues. The CDR3 is CARPRGGFYGYTF. For the CDR3, the DNA is TGTGCCAGACCGCGGGGGGGGTTCTATGGCTACACCTTC.

The gene calls are TRBV4-3 and TRBJ1-4; the D gene is possibly TRBD1 (6 bases). Germline values: CDR1 LGHNA, CDR2 YSLEER. The CDR3 is made up of 17 amino acids. Trimming took 0 bases from V and 2 from J, leaving 13 bases between them. The CDR3 spells CASSQDEYRATNEKLFF. The DNA of the CDR3 is TGCGCCAGCAGCCAAGATGAATACAGGGCGACTAATGAAAAACTGTTTTTT.

The DNA for the CDR3 is TGTGCCAGCAGCAAAAAGGGGCTAGCGGGGCCCGCGAACACCGGGGAGCTGTTTTTT. This codes for CASSKKGLAGPANTGELFF. The chain links TRBV11-2 to TRBJ2-2; TRBD2 agrees at 9 bases. Trimming took 5 bases from V and 0 from J; bases not matched to a gene: 13. CDR1 is SGHAT, CDR2 FQNNGV, per germline. CDR3 size: 19 residues.

This clone appeared once. The genes are TRBV7-9 and TRBJ1-3; a weak D match, TRBD1 (5 bases). Per germline, CDR1 SEHNR and CDR2 FQNEAQ (reference sequence). This CDR3 contains 15 residues. Deletions cut 5 bases from V and 0 bases from J, with 11 bases between. Here the CDR3 DNA reads TGTGCCAGCAGCCCGACAGTCCGCTCTGGAAACACCATATATTTT. It codes for CASSPTVRSGNTIYF.

The chain couples TRBV5-5 to TRBJ2-5, with D possibly being TRBD1 or TRBD2 (6 bases each). The CDR3 contains 15 residues. Germline V CDR1 and CDR2: SGHKS, YYEKEE (reference sequence). V lost 6 bases to trimming and J lost 1 base, with 16 bases between them. CDR3 coding DNA: TGTGCCAGCACCACTTGGTGGGGGGCCCAAGAGACCCAGTACTTC. This codes for CASTTWWGAQETQYF.

The chain carries TRBV7-9 and TRBJ1-2; no definite D call. The CDR3 contains 14 residues. Germline V lookup: CDR1 SEHNR, CDR2 FQNEAQ (reference sequence). V was shortened by 6 bases and J by 5 bases, with 16 bases between the two germline ends. CDR3 region: CASRNFKADYGYTF. CDR3 coding DNA: TGTGCCAGCAGGAATTTCAAGGCGGATTATGGCTACACCTTC.

CDR3 sequence: CASSYDRATEAFF. Written as DNA, the CDR3 is TGTGCCAGCAGCTACGACAGGGCGACTGAAGCTTTCTTT. The V call is TRBV7-2, the J call TRBJ1-1; 7 positions agree with TRBD1. The germline CDR1 and CDR2 sequences are SGHTA and FQGNSA. The CDR3 consists of 13 residues. After removal of 4 bases from V and 5 bases from J, the junction contained 4 bases not matched to a gene.

In this sample, this clone turned up a few times. The chain carries TRBV2 and TRBJ2-1; perhaps TRBD1 as D (6 bases). The CDR3 is made up of 15 amino acids. The V gene lost 6 bases and the J gene lost 6 bases, with 18 bases spanning the gap. Germline CDR1 and CDR2: SNHLY and FYNNEI. Written as DNA, the CDR3 is TGTGCCAGCAGGGGCCAGGGGTCGTTCCTCAATGAGCAGTTCTTC. Amino acid sequence: CASRGQGSFLNEQFF.

This clone was recorded only once. The chain has TRBV19 and TRBJ1-2; D not resolved. Germline V CDR1 and CDR2: LNHDA, SQIVND (reference sequence). The CDR3 covers 12 residues. V was shortened by 2 bases and J by 6 bases, with 7 bases between the two germline ends. The CDR3 region is CASSINRNGYTF. CDR3 nucleotide sequence: TGTGCCAGTAGTATAAACAGAAATGGCTACACCTTC.